One sample yielded the 10 T cell receptor beta chains listed below, sequenced in a study of cytomegalovirus exposure and HLA in healthy donors. PCR primers comprised 60 Vbeta and 13 Jbeta primers. Repertoires were generated with immunoSEQ multiplex PCR, while TCRdb's copy carries only in-frame clones and drops some. The data show 85,000 to 130,000 clones, about 70% seen once. The sequencing sample was made of PBMCs. Source of these receptors: a female donor in good health and CMV-seronegative.

The V call is TRBV19, the J call TRBJ2-3; D gene uncertain. CDR3 length equals 13 residues. Germline loops: CDR1 LNHDA, CDR2 SQIVND (reference sequence). The germline V and J ends were trimmed by 9 bases and 1 base, with 11 bases remaining between them. CDR3 bases: TGTGCCAGGAGGTCTCGGTGCACAGATACGCAGTATTTT. Protein sequence: CARRSRCTDTQYF.

CDR3 sequence reads: CASSLDRFQETQYF. The CDR3 DNA reads TGTGCCAGCTCGCTGGACAGGTTTCAAGAGACCCAGTACTTC. The chain joins TRBV18 to TRBJ2-5, with 7 nucleotides matching TRBD1. Germline CDR1 KGHSH, CDR2 LQKENI. The CDR3 is 14 residues long. Germline trimming cut 6 bases from V and 2 bases from J; bases unmatched to any gene: 6.

This clone was found many times. The J gene is TRBJ2-4, the V gene TRBV7-2; D is possibly TRBD2 (7 bases). Germline assignment: CDR1 SGHTA and CDR2 FQGNSA. The CDR3 runs to 16 residues. The V end was cut by 4 bases, the J end by 6 bases, with 19 bases between. CDR3 amino acids: CASSSFPRGAINIQYF. The DNA of the CDR3 is TGTGCCAGCAGCTCCTTCCCCCGGGGGGCAATAAACATTCAGTACTTC. Together with reference TRBV7-2 and TRBJ2-4, the CDR3 gives the full variable domain: GAGVSQSPSNKVTEKGKDVELRCDPISGHTALYWYRQSLGQGLEFLIYFQGNSAPDKSGLPSDRFSAERTGGSVSTLTIQRTQQEDSAVYLCASSSFPRGAINIQYFGAGTRLSVL.

The V gene is TRBV30, the J gene TRBJ2-2; a weak D match, TRBD1 (5 bases). Germline CDR1 is GTSNPN and CDR2 is SVGIG (reference sequence). Trimming stripped 2 bases from V and 1 base from J, with 11 bases between. The CDR3 runs 15 residues. The CDR3 nucleotides read TGTGCCTGGAGTCCTCCCGACAGGAACACCGGGGAGCTGTTTTTT. This codes for CAWSPPDRNTGELFF.

In this sample, this clone turned up a few times. The chain uses TRBV5-1 and TRBJ2-2, with a possible D match to TRBD2 (6 bases). Trimming stripped 2 bases from V and 6 bases from J, with 11 bases between. The CDR3 covers 14 residues. Germline V gene data show CDR1 as SGHRS and CDR2 as YFSETQ. CDR3 in amino acids: CASSFFRDSGELFF. CDR3 coding DNA: TGCGCCAGCAGCTTCTTCCGGGACTCCGGGGAGCTGTTTTTT. The full variable domain, in which reference TRBV5-1 and TRBJ2-2 provide the parts outside the CDR3, is KAGVTQTPRYLIKTRGQQVTLSCSPISGHRSVSWYQQTPGQGLQFLFEYFSETQRNKGNFPGRFSGRQFSNSRSEMNVSTLELGDSALYLCASSFFRDSGELFFGEGSRLTVL.

This chain connects TRBV19 to TRBJ1-2; D possibly corresponds to TRBD1 (5 bases). Trimming shortened V by 5 bases and J by 0 bases, and 13 bases separated the two germline ends. Germline CDR1 LNHDA, CDR2 SQIVND (reference sequence). This CDR3 contains 15 residues. The CDR3: CASSPTRGSNYGYTF. The CDR3 DNA sequence: TGTGCCAGTAGTCCCACCCGGGGGTCTAACTATGGCTACACCTTC.

CDR3 region: CASSLVRDRGRTEAFF. The DNA of the CDR3 is TGTGCCAGCAGCTTAGTCCGGGACAGGGGGCGTACTGAAGCTTTCTTT. The V and J genes are TRBV7-8 and TRBJ1-1; 12 bases line up with TRBD1. CDR3 length: 16 amino acids. Losses at the gene ends were 1 base for V and 5 bases for J; bases not matched to a gene: 5. From germline, CDR1 is SGHVS and CDR2 FQNEAQ.

This chain joins TRBV10-1 and TRBJ1-1; D not certain. The V gene's germline CDR1 is WNHNN and CDR2 SYGVQD (reference sequence). The germline V and J ends were trimmed by 5 bases and 0 bases, with 7 bases remaining between them. The CDR3 contains 13 residues. DNA of the CDR3: TGCGCCAGCAGTTTCTCCCTGAACACTGAAGCTTTCTTT. Protein sequence: CASSFSLNTEAFF.

This sequence joins TRBV27 and TRBJ1-1, with a weak D call TRBD1 (6 bases). Trimming shortened V by 7 bases and J by 3 bases, and 18 bases separated the two germline ends. The germline gives CDR1 MNHEY, CDR2 SMNVEV (reference sequence). The CDR3 contains 15 residues. CDR3 amino acids: CASTQWGGEYTEAFF. The CDR3 DNA follows: TGTGCCAGCACCCAATGGGGGGGCGAGTACACTGAAGCTTTCTTT.

In its sample, this clone was seen a few times. The chain links TRBV7-2 to TRBJ2-1, with TRBD1 as a possible D gene (6 bases). Germline assignment: CDR1 SGHTA and CDR2 FQGNSA. V dropped 4 bases and J dropped 9 bases, with 19 bases sitting between them. This CDR3 is 15 amino acids long. DNA of the CDR3: TGTGCCAGCAGCTCAGGGGCTCTCTCCTCGGGTGAGCAGTTCTTC. It is translated as CASSSGALSSGEQFF.